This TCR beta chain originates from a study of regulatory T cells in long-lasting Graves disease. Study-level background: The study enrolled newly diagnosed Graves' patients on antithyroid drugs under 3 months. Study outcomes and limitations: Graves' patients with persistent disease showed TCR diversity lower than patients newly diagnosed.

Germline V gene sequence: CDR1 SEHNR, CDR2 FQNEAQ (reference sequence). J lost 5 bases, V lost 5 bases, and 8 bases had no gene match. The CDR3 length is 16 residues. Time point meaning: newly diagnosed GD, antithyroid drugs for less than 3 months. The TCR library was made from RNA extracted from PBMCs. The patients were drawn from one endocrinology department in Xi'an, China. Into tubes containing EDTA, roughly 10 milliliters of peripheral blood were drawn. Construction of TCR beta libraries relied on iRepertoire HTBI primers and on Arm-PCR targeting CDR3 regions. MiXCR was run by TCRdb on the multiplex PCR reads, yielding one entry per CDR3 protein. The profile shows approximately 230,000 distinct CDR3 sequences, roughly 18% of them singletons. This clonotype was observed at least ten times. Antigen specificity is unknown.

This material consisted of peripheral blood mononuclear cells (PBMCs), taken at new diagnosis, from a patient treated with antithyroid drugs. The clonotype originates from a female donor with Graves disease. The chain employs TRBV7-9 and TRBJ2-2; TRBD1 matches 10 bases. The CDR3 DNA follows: TGTGCCAGCAGCGGCCGGGACAGGGGTGGTACCGGGGAGCTGTTTTTT. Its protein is CASSGRDRGGTGELFF.